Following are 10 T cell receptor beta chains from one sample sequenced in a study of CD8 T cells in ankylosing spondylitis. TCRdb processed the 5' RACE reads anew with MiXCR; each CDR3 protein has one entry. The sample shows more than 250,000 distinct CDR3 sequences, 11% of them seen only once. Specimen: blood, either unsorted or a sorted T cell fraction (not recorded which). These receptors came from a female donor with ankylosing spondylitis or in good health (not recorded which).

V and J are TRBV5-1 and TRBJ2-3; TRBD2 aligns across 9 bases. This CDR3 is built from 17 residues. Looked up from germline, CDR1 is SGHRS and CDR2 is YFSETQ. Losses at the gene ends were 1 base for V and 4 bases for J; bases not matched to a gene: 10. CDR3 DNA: TGCGCCAGCAGCTTGAATCCCCGGACTAGCGTTGCAGATACGCAGTATTTT. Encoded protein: CASSLNPRTSVADTQYF.

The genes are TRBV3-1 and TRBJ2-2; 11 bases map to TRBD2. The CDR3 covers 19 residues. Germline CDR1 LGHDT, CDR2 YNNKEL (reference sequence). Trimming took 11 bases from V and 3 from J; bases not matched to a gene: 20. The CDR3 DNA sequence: TGTGCCCTCAGTTTTCCCCCCCCACTAGCGGGAGCATACACCGGGGAGCTGTTTTTT. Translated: CALSFPPPLAGAYTGELFF.

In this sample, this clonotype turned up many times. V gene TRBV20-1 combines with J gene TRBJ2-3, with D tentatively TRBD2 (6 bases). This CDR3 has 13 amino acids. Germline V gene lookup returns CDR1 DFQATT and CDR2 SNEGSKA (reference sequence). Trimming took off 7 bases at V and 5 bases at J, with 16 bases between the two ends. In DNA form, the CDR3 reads TGCAGTGTTCTGGCGGGACCCGGAGATACGCAGTATTTT. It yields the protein CSVLAGPGDTQYF.

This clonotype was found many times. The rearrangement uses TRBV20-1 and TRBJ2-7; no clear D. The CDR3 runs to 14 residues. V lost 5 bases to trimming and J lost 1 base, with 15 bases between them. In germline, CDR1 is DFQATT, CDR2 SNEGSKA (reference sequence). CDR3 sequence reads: CSAERTGASYEQYF. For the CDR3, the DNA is TGCAGTGCTGAACGTACGGGTGCTTCCTACGAGCAGTACTTC.

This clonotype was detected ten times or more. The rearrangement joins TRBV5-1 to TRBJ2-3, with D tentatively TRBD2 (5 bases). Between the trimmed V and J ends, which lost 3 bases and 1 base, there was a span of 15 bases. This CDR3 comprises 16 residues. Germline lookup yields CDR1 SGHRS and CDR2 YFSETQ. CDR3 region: CASSSSGDSGTDTQYF. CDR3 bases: TGCGCCAGCAGCTCGTCCGGGGATTCCGGCACAGATACGCAGTATTTT.

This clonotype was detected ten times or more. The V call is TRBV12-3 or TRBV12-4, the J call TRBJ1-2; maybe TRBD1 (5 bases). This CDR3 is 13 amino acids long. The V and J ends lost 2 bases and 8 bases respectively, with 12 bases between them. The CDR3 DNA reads TGTGCCAGCAGTTTACCACAGGTCCAGGGCTACACCTTC. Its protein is CASSLPQVQGYTF.

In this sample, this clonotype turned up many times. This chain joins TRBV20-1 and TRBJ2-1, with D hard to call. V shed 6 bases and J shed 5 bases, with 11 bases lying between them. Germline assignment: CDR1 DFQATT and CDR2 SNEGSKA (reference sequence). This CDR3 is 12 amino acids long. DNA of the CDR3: TGCAGTGCCATTTCGGGCAACAATGAGCAGTTCTTC. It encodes CSAISGNNEQFF.

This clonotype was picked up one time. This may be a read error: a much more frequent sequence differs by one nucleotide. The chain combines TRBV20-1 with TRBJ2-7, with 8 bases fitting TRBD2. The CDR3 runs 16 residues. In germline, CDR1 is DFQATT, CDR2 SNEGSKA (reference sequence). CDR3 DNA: TGCTGTGCTAGAGATCCGGGCGGGAGGAGCTCCTACGAGCAGTACTTC. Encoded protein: CCARDPGGRSSYEQYF.

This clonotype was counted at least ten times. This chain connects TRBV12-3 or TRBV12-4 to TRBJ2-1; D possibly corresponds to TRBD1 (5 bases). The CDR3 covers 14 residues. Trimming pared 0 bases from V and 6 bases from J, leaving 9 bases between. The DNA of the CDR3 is TGTGCCAGCAGTTTAGCGGGGCCAAGCAATGAGCAGTTCTTC. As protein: CASSLAGPSNEQFF.

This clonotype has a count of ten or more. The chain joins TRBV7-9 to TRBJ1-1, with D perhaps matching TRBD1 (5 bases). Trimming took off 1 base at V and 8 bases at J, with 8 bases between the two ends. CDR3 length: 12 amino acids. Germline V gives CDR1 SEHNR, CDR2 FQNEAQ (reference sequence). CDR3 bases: TGTGCCAGCAGCTTAGGACAGCGAGAAGCTTTCTTT. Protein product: CASSLGQREAFF.